This entry lists 26 T cell receptor beta chains sequenced from one sample in a study of CD8 T cells in ankylosing spondylitis. A single record per CDR3 protein comes from TCRdb applying MiXCR to the 5' RACE reads. Of hundreds of thousands of distinct CDR3 sequences in the sample, less than 25% are singletons; the top ten hold 3.5%. The sequenced material came from blood, either unsorted or a sorted T cell fraction (not recorded which). Receptors were obtained from a female donor with ankylosing spondylitis or in good health (not recorded which).

In this sample, this clonotype turned up a few times. The chain employs TRBV10-3 and TRBJ2-7, with D tentatively TRBD2 (5 bases). The CDR3 totals 14 residues. The germline V gene has CDR1 ENHRY and CDR2 SYGVKD. The ends were cut back, 3 bases at V and 0 bases at J, with 9 bases in the middle. The CDR3 sequence: CAISDHLASYEQYF. The CDR3 DNA follows: TGTGCCATCAGTGACCACCTAGCCTCCTACGAGCAGTACTTC.

This clonotype turned up a few times. V and J are TRBV10-1 and TRBJ2-1; TRBD2 agrees at 7 bases. CDR1 is WNHNN and CDR2 is SYGVQD in the germline V gene (reference sequence). Trimming took 5 bases from V and 7 from J; bases not matched to a gene: 8. The CDR3 spans 14 residues. The CDR3 DNA reads as TGCGCCAGCAGTAAGTGGGAGGGCAGGAATGAGCAGTTCTTC. Protein product: CASSKWEGRNEQFF.

This sequence joins TRBV5-4 and TRBJ2-5, with D hard to call. Germline CDR1 SGHNT, CDR2 YYREEE (reference sequence). The V gene lost 0 bases and the J gene lost 5 bases, with 11 bases spanning the gap. The CDR3 sequence is 14 residues long. This CDR3 is CASSLVSSPETQYF. In nucleotides, the CDR3 is TGTGCCAGCAGCTTGGTGAGCTCACCGGAGACCCAGTACTTC.

This clonotype was seen a few times. The J gene is TRBJ2-1, the V gene TRBV7-2; D not resolved. Germline V gene data show CDR1 as SGHTA and CDR2 as FQGNSA. The CDR3 extends over 14 amino acids. V lost 5 bases and J 1 base, leaving 9 bases between the germline ends. The CDR3 DNA sequence: TGTGCCAGCAGCAACCGGGTATCCTACAATGAGCAGTTCTTC. Amino acids: CASSNRVSYNEQFF.

In its sample, this clonotype was seen a few times. J is TRBJ1-2 and V is TRBV9, with D unclear. The CDR3 loop spans 12 amino acids. V lost 1 base and J lost 8, with 9 bases in between. Germline loops: CDR1 SGDLS, CDR2 YYNGEE. DNA of the CDR3: TGTGCCAGCAGCGTAACCGGAGGAGGCTACACCTTC. This sequence encodes CASSVTGGGYTF.

The J gene is TRBJ1-1, the V gene TRBV29-1; D is uncertain. This CDR3 contains 13 residues. Germline loops: CDR1 SQVTM, CDR2 ANQGSEA. The V end lost 6 bases, the J end lost 3 bases, and 14 bases lay between the germline ends. The CDR3: CSVRAPGHTEAFF. DNA of the CDR3: TGCAGCGTACGTGCCCCCGGTCACACTGAAGCTTTCTTT.

This clonotype was seen only once. The chain employs TRBV7-2 and TRBJ1-1; perhaps TRBD1 as D (5 bases). Deletions cut 3 bases from V and 5 bases from J, with 10 bases between. Germline V gene data show CDR1 as SGHTA and CDR2 as FQGNSA. The CDR3 loop spans 13 amino acids. The CDR3 loop is CASSFRVETEAFF. CDR3 nucleotides: TGTGCCAGCAGCTTCAGGGTGGAAACTGAAGCTTTCTTT.

The rearrangement uses TRBV3-1 and TRBJ2-5, with a tentative D call TRBD2 (7 bases). The ends were cut back, 4 bases at V and 1 base at J, with 13 bases in the middle. CDR1 LGHDT and CDR2 YNNKEL come from the germline V gene (reference sequence). The CDR3 consists of 15 residues. The CDR3 coding sequence is TGTGCCAGCAGCCGGGGGGGGGCGGTCCAAGAGACCCAGTACTTC. Amino acids: CASSRGGAVQETQYF.

This rearrangement joins TRBV7-9 to TRBJ1-2; D call uncertain. The CDR3 has 12 amino acids. V lost 1 base, J lost 8 bases, and 8 bases lay in between. The germline V gene encodes CDR1 SEHNR and CDR2 FQNEAQ (reference sequence). CDR3 sequence (DNA): TGTGCCAGCAGCTTAGAAACCGGCGGCTACACCTTC. Protein product: CASSLETGGYTF.

The chain uses TRBV20-1 and TRBJ1-3, with D hard to call. There are 14 residues in the CDR3. Trimming took off 2 bases at V and 4 bases at J, with 12 bases between the two ends. Looked up from germline, CDR1 is DFQATT and CDR2 is SNEGSKA (reference sequence). The CDR3 here is CSARPRHGGNTIYF. The CDR3 DNA follows: TGCAGTGCTAGACCCAGGCACGGCGGAAACACCATATATTTT.

This clonotype has just a few counts. This rearrangement joins TRBV9 to TRBJ2-7; D remains unclear. The CDR3 has 18 amino acids. V was trimmed by 1 base and J by 5 bases, leaving 25 bases between them. Germline lookup yields CDR1 SGDLS and CDR2 YYNGEE. CDR3 region: CASSVSPPLTRAYDEQYF. The CDR3 DNA reads TGTGCCAGCAGCGTAAGCCCCCCCCTGACTCGGGCTTACGACGAGCAGTACTTC.

On this clonotype: Compared with germline, one end of the junction differs, possibly owing to a read error. The genes are TRBV6-5 and TRBJ1-2, with D possibly matching TRBD1 (6 bases). Germline values: CDR1 MNHEY, CDR2 SVGAGI. The CDR3 runs to 15 residues. The DNA for the CDR3 is TGTGCCAGCGGTTACAATGTCATGACAGGCTATGGCTACACCTTC. It translates to CASGYNVMTGYGYTF.

The chain employs TRBV9 and TRBJ2-1; D is unclear. The germline V gene encodes CDR1 SGDLS and CDR2 YYNGEE. V gave up 0 bases and J gave up 10 bases, with 11 bases separating them. This CDR3 comprises 13 residues. The DNA for the CDR3 is TGTGCCAGCAGCGTAGGACCCCCAGTGGAGCAGTTCTTC. Residues: CASSVGPPVEQFF.

Only a few counts were recorded for this clonotype. The V call is TRBV6-1, the J call TRBJ2-1; tentative D call: TRBD2 (7 bases). Trimming removed 7 bases from V and 5 bases from J, with 21 bases in between. CDR3 length: 16 amino acids. Germline V lookup: CDR1 MNHNS, CDR2 SASEGT. The CDR3 DNA is TGTGCCAGCAAAGGGGGGGGCCAGCGGAGGGACAATGAGCAGTTCTTC. It translates to CASKGGGQRRDNEQFF.

This chain joins TRBV13 and TRBJ2-5, with D hard to call. Trimming shortened V by 0 bases and J by 1 base, and 9 bases separated the two germline ends. The CDR3 has 15 amino acids. Germline V lookup: CDR1 PRHDT, CDR2 FYEKMQ (reference sequence). The CDR3, as DNA: TGTGCCAGCAGCTTAGGGACGGCCCTCCAAGAGACCCAGTACTTC. This gives the protein CASSLGTALQETQYF.

The gene calls are TRBV20-1 and TRBJ2-1; D remains ambiguous. CDR1 DFQATT and CDR2 SNEGSKA come from the germline V gene (reference sequence). The CDR3 contains 11 residues. V shed 4 bases and J shed 8 bases, with 9 bases lying between them. CDR3 DNA sequence: TGCAGTGCTAACGAGTACGATGAGCAGTTCTTC. This sequence encodes CSANEYDEQFF.

The chain links TRBV18 to TRBJ2-1; D not certain. The CDR3 is made up of 15 amino acids. Germline V gene data show CDR1 as KGHSH and CDR2 as LQKENI. V dropped 0 bases and J dropped 9 bases, with 15 bases sitting between them. CDR3 protein: CASSPPEGRPGEQFF. In nucleotides, the CDR3 is TGTGCCAGCTCACCACCGGAAGGGCGCCCGGGTGAGCAGTTCTTC. Supplemented by reference TRBV18 and TRBJ2-1, the full variable domain reads NAGVMQNPRHLVRRRGQEARLRCSPMKGHSHVYWYRQLPEEGLKFMVYLQKENIIDESGMPKERFSAEFPKEGPSILRIQQVVRGDSAAYFCASSPPEGRPGEQFFGPGTRLTVL.

Ten or more counts support this clonotype. The chain uses TRBV12-3 or TRBV12-4 and TRBJ2-3; perhaps TRBD1 as D (6 bases). V shed 1 base and J shed 2 bases, with 10 bases lying between them. The CDR3 length is 15 residues. The CDR3 is CASSLDRTATDTQYF. The CDR3 nucleotides are TGTGCCAGCAGTTTAGATCGGACAGCCACAGATACGCAGTATTTT.

This clonotype occurred many times. The rearrangement uses TRBV20-1 and TRBJ2-7; no definite D call. Germline CDR1 and CDR2: DFQATT and SNEGSKA (reference sequence). CDR3 length: 15 amino acids. Between the trimmed V and J ends, which lost 0 bases and 4 bases, there was a span of 16 bases. The CDR3 reads CSARDGRASQYEQYF. For the CDR3, the DNA is TGCAGTGCTAGAGATGGTCGGGCTAGTCAATACGAGCAGTACTTC.

This clonotype has only a few counts. The V gene is TRBV29-1, the J gene TRBJ1-3; possibly TRBD1 for D (6 bases). This CDR3 comprises 12 residues. The germline V gene encodes CDR1 SQVTM and CDR2 ANQGSEA. V dropped 4 bases and J dropped 4 bases, with 8 bases sitting between them. The CDR3 protein is CSVADSGNTIYF. The CDR3 coding sequence is TGCAGCGTTGCGGACAGCGGAAACACCATATATTTT.

This clonotype was seen ten or more times. The V and J genes are TRBV18 and TRBJ1-1; D remains ambiguous. The length of the CDR3 is 13 residues. V gave up 3 bases and J gave up 1 base, with 6 bases separating them. Germline V CDR1 and CDR2: KGHSH, LQKENI. This CDR3 reads CASSPKKNTEAFF. The CDR3 coding sequence is TGTGCCAGCTCACCGAAGAAGAACACTGAAGCTTTCTTT.

This chain connects TRBV7-2 to TRBJ2-7; D is uncertain. CDR3 length: 13 amino acids. The germline V gene has CDR1 SGHTA and CDR2 FQGNSA. With 5 bases removed from V and 3 bases from J, the gap between germline ends came to 11 bases. Written as DNA, the CDR3 is TGTGCCAGCAGCAAGCTAGATTTCTACGAGCAGTACTTC. It encodes CASSKLDFYEQYF.

The rearrangement joins TRBV5-8 to TRBJ2-7, with D possibly being TRBD2 (6 bases). Germline CDR1 is SGHTS and CDR2 is YDEGEE. The CDR3 length is 14 residues. V shed 2 bases and J shed 6 bases, with 15 bases lying between them. DNA of the CDR3: TGTGCCAGCAGCTTTATCCGGGGGTTGGGCGAGCAGTACTTC. Protein: CASSFIRGLGEQYF.

This clonotype was detected many times. The chain has TRBV12-3 or TRBV12-4 and TRBJ2-1; 7 bases agree with TRBD2. This CDR3 contains 16 residues. Trimming took 10 bases from V and 4 from J; bases not matched to a gene: 16. The CDR3 is CATRPTSAPLYNEQFF. CDR3 nucleotides: TGTGCCACCCGCCCCACTAGCGCGCCCTTGTACAATGAGCAGTTCTTC.

This clonotype was counted at least ten times. The chain is built from TRBV5-1 and TRBJ2-4, with D uncertain. This CDR3 comprises 14 residues. CDR1 and CDR2 from the germline V gene are SGHRS and YFSETQ. V lost 0 bases to trimming and J lost 1 base, with 5 bases between them. CDR3 nucleotide sequence: TGCGCCAGCAGCTTGGGGCAGGCCAAAAACATTCAGTACTTC. Translated: CASSLGQAKNIQYF.

This clonotype was found a few times. The chain is built from TRBV15 and TRBJ1-1, with a tentative D call TRBD1 (6 bases). CDR1 and CDR2 (germline): LNHNV, YYDKDF (reference sequence). The CDR3 consists of 15 residues. V was trimmed by 4 bases and J by 4 bases, leaving 16 bases between them. The CDR3 spells CATSNIQGVGTEAFF. CDR3 DNA sequence: TGTGCCACCAGCAACATACAGGGTGTAGGCACTGAAGCTTTCTTT.